This note documents a single T cell receptor (beta chain) sequence. This entry comes from a study of CD8 T cells in Susac syndrome. Sequencing of TCR beta was performed on blood CD8+ T cells and on blood CD4+ T cells. It was negative isolation that provided the CD8+ and CD4+ T cells, whereas TEMRA cells were enriched by FACS. The CDR3 loop spans 14 amino acids. Trimming left V 3 bases short and J 6 bases short, with 11 bases between. Random hexamers were used to reverse transcribe the RNA input (0.5 to 1 ug). The CDR3 of TCR beta was amplified by immunoSEQ multiplex PCR across 54 Vbeta and 13 Jbeta. TCRdb recomputed calls from the immunoSEQ multiplex PCR reads with MiXCR, one row per CDR3 protein. This repertoire shows approximately 140,000 distinct CDR3 sequences, roughly 95% found once; its top ten account for about 0.11%.

Input material: CD4+ T cells from PBMCs. V and J are TRBV12-3 or TRBV12-4 and TRBJ2-2; D is perhaps TRBD1 (6 bases). The TCR sequence derives from a human donor with multiple sclerosis. CDR3 sequence: CASSFQGQAGELFF. In nucleotides, the CDR3 is TGTGCCAGCAGTTTTCAGGGGCAGGCCGGGGAGCTGTTTTTT.